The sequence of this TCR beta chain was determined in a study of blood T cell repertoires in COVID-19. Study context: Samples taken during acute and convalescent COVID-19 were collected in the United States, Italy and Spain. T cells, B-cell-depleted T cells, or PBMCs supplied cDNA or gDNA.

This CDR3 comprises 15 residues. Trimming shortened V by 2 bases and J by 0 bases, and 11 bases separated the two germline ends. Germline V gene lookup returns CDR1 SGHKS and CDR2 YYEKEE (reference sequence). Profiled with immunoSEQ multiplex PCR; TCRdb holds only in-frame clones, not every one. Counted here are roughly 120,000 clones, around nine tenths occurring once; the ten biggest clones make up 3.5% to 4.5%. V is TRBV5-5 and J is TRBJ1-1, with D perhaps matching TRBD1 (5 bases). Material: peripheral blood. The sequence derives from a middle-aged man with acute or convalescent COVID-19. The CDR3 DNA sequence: TGTGCCAGCAGCTTTCGACAGACCTTGAACACTGAAGCTTTCTTT. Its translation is CASSFRQTLNTEAFF.